The T cell receptor (beta chain) described here comes from a study of monozygotic twins with inflammatory bowel disease. Germline V gene sequence: CDR1 SEHNR, CDR2 FQNEAQ (reference sequence). The CDR3 covers 13 residues. For every TCR library, around 3.5 ug of total RNA was used. Eight reactions per sample, run separately, yielded cDNA. TCRdb reprocessed the 5' RACE reads, with one entry per CDR3 protein and no DNA. This table holds 440,000 or so distinct CDR3 sequences. The gene calls are TRBV7-9 and TRBJ1-3; lacking DNA, the TRBD1 call made by TCRdb goes unchecked. The sequenced sample consisted of blood. This TCR came from a human donor with ulcerative colitis or Crohn's disease, or a healthy co-twin of an affected twin (not recorded which). CDR3 region: CASSPGQENTIYF.